This is a list of T cell receptor beta chains from one sample in a study of a mutant IDH1 vaccine in newly diagnosed glioma. For these TCRs, the target antigens are not known. Some clones are missing from TCRdb's copy, which holds only in-frame ones; the method was immunoSEQ multiplex PCR. The sample contains around 120,000 clones, just under 80% of which appear only once. The sequenced sample was PBMCs, obtained from a glioma patient whose treatment included an IDH1 peptide vaccine. The receptors here all came from a man aged 40-55 years with glioma. Each CDR3 is given with its conserved first and last residue. D genes are given only for firm matches. Only some rows state a clone size, as once, few, many or a class for expanded clones.

clone_size j_call v_call d_call cdr3_aa cdr3_nt
NA TRBJ1-2 TRBV6-4 NA CASSRDANPRSYTF TGTGCCAGCAGCCGGGACGCAAACCCCCGGAGCTACACCTTC
NA TRBJ1-4 TRBV7-8 NA CASSYRSRGEKLFF TGTGCCAGCAGCTACAGGTCCCGGGGTGAAAAACTGTTTTTT
many TRBJ1-4 TRBV2 NA CASSENTYYQKLFF TGTGCCAGCAGTGAGAACACCTACTATCAAAAACTGTTTTTT
NA TRBJ2-7 TRBV7-2 NA CASSLEAGIYEQYF TGTGCCAGCAGCTTAGAGGCAGGGATCTACGAGCAGTACTTC
NA TRBJ2-3 TRBV29-1 NA CSARLGPHTQYF TGCAGCGCTCGACTAGGCCCTCATACGCAGTATTTT
NA TRBJ2-4 TRBV7-2 NA CASSPRDGNIQYF TGTGCCAGCAGCCCCAGGGACGGAAACATTCAGTACTTC
once TRBJ2-1 TRBV9 TRBD2 CASSGLAGGGEQFF TGTGCCAGCTCCGGACTAGCGGGAGGGGGGGAACAGTTCTTC
NA TRBJ1-3 TRBV4-2 NA CASGGWGSGNTIYF TGTGCCAGCGGAGGTTGGGGTTCTGGAAACACCATATATTTT
NA TRBJ1-1 TRBV11-1 NA CASSENTEAFF TGTGCCAGCTCAGAGAACACTGAAGCTTTCTTT
NA TRBJ2-2 TRBV6-5 NA CASSYSGNTGELFF TGTGCCAGCAGTTACTCGGGGAACACCGGGGAGCTGTTTTTT
NA TRBJ1-2 TRBV18 TRBD1 CASSPDGTGAYGYTF TGTGCCAGCTCACCTGACGGGACAGGGGCGTATGGCTACACCTTC
NA TRBJ2-7 TRBV5-8 TRBD1 CASSRGEGQGAHEQYF TGTGCCAGCAGCCGAGGGGAAGGACAGGGGGCCCACGAGCAGTACTTC
NA TRBJ2-1 TRBV19 TRBD1 CASSIGWTGNNEQFF TGTGCCAGTAGTATAGGTTGGACAGGTAACAATGAGCAGTTCTTC
NA TRBJ2-7 TRBV4-3 NA CASSQDLVGGGIYEQYF TGCGCCAGCAGCCAAGACCTAGTAGGGGGAGGGATCTACGAGCAGTACTTC
NA TRBJ2-7 TRBV5-4 TRBD2 CASSLGSGRTYEQYF TGTGCCAGCAGCTTGGGAAGCGGGAGAACCTACGAGCAGTACTTC
once TRBJ2-7 TRBV11-2 NA CASSPPNNEQYF TGTGCCAGCAGTCCCCCTAACAACGAGCAGTACTTC
NA TRBJ2-5 TRBV9 NA CASSVGETRGLETQYF TGTGCCAGCAGCGTAGGGGAGACTAGGGGCCTAGAGACCCAGTACTTC
few TRBJ1-1 TRBV29-1 TRBD1 CGGQGAGYTEAFF TGCGGCGGACAGGGAGCGGGCTACACTGAAGCTTTCTTT
few TRBJ1-1 TRBV6-1 NA CASTPSNTEAFF TGTGCCAGCACCCCAAGTAACACTGAAGCTTTCTTT
NA TRBJ2-6 TRBV5-1 NA CASSLTGIGANVLTF TGCGCCAGCAGCTTGACGGGGATCGGGGCCAACGTCCTGACTTTC
NA TRBJ2-3 TRBV30 TRBD2 CAWSPSGGTDTQYF TGTGCCTGGAGCCCCAGCGGGGGGACAGATACGCAGTATTTT